What follows are 2 T cell receptor beta chains derived from one specimen sequenced in a study of blood T cell repertoires in COVID-19 (dated by TCRdb to about 2020). Library construction relied on the immunoSEQ multiplex PCR assay. Not all clones reach the TCRdb copy of this immuneACCESS table, which keeps in-frame sequences only. Checked studies attribute under half of the gap to unresolved V genes and leave the rest unexplained. This sample gives around 40,000 clones in total; 79% of them show up just once. The ten largest clonotypes hold over 20% of the sample. Sequenced sample: peripheral blood. Receptor source: a man in his sixties or seventies with acute or convalescent COVID-19.

This clone was found a few times. The V call is TRBV27, the J call TRBJ1-2; the match to TRBD1 covers 9 bases. J gave up 7 bases and V 6 bases, and 6 bases lay outside the gene matches. Per the germline V gene, CDR1 is MNHEY and CDR2 is SMNVEV (reference sequence). The CDR3 is 13 amino acids. The CDR3 sequence is CASRQGAVFGYTF. The CDR3 DNA is TGTGCCAGCAGACAGGGGGCGGTGTTTGGCTACACCTTC.

CDR3 nucleotides: TGTGCCAGCAGCTCCCTCGGGCAGCCCCAGCATTTT. Protein: CASSSLGQPQHF. The chain recombines TRBV5-6 with TRBJ1-5; no reliable D call. Germline loops: CDR1 SGHDT, CDR2 YYEEEE. V was shortened by 3 bases and J by 7 bases, with 8 bases between the two germline ends. The length of the CDR3 is 12 residues.